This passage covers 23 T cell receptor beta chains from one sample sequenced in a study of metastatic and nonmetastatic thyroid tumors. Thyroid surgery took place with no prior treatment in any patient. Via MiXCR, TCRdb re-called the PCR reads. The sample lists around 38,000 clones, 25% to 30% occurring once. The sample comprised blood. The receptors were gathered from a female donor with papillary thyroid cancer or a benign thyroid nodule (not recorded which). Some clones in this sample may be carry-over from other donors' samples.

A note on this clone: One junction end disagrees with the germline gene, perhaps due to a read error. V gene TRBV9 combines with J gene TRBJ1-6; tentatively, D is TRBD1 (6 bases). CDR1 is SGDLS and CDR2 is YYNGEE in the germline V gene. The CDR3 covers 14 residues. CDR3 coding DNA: TGTGCCAGCAGCACGGGGGGGCCCGCCCACGAGCATTACTTT. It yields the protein CASSTGGPAHEHYF.

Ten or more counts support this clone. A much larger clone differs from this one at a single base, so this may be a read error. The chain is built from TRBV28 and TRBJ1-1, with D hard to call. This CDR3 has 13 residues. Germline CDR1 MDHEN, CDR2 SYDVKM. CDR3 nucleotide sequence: TGTGCCGGCAGTTTTAAGTTTCTCACTGAAGCCTTCTTT. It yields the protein CAGSFKFLTEAFF.

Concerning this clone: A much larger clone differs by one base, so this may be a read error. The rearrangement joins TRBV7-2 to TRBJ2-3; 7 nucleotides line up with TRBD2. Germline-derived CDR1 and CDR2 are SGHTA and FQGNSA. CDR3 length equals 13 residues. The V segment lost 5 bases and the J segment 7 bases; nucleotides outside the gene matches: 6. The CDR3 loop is CASSIWGGYTQYF. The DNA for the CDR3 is TGTGCCAGCAGCATCTGGGGAGGGTATACGCAGTATTTT.

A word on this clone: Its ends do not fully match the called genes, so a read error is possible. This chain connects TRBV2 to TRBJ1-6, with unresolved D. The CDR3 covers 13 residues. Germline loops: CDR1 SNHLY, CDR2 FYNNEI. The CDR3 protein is CASSYGYNSLLHF. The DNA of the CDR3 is TGTGCCAGCAGTTACGGGTATAATTCACTCCTCCACTTT.

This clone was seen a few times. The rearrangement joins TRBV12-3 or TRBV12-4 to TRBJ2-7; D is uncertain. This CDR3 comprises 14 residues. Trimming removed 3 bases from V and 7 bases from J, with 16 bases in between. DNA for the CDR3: TGTGCCAGCAGTTTGACGTCCACCTACCGGGAGCAGTACTTC. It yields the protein CASSLTSTYREQYF.

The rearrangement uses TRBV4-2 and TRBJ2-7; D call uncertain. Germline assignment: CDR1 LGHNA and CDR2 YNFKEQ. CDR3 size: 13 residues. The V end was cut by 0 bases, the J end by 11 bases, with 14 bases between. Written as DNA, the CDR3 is TGTGCCAGCAGCCAAGATAAGGACCGCGAAGAGTACTTC. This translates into CASSQDKDREEYF.

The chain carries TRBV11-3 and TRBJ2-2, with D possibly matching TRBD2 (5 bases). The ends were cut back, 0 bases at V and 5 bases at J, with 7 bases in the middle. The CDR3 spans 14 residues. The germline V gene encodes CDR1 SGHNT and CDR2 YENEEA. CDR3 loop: CASSLEERTGELFF. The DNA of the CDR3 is TGTGCCAGCAGCTTAGAGGAGCGGACCGGGGAGCTGTTTTTT.

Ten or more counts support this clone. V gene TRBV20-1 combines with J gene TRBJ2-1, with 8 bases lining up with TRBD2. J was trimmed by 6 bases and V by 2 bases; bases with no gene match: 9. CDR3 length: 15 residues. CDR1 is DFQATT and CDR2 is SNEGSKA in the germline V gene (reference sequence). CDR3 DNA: TGCAGTGCTAGATCGGGAGCGGGGGTCATCAATGAGCAGTTCTTC. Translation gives CSARSGAGVINEQFF.

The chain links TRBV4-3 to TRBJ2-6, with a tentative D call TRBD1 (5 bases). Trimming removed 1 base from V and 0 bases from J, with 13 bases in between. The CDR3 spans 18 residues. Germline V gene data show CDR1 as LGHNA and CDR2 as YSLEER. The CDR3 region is CASSQVLQGLSGANVLTF. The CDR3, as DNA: TGCGCCAGCAGCCAAGTCTTGCAGGGCCTCTCTGGGGCCAACGTCCTGACTTTC.

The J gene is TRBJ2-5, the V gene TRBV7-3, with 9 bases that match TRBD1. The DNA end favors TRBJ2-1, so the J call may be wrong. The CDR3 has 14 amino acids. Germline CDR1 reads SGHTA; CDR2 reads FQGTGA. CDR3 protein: CASSPTQGAVEQFF. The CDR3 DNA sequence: TGTGCCAGCAGCCCGACACAGGGGGCCGTGGAGCAGTTCTTC.

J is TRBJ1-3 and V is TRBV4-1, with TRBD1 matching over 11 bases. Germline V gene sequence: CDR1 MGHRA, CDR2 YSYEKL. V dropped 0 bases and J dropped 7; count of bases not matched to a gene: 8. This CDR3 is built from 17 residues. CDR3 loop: CASSQDSLRDRGNTIYF. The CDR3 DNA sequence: TGCGCCAGCAGCCAAGATTCCCTCCGGGACAGGGGGAACACCATATATTTT.

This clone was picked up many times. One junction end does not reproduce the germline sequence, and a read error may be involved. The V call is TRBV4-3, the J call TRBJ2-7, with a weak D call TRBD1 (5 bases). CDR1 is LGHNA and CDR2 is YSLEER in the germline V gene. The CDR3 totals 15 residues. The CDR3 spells CASSQERDSLYERYF. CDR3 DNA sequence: TGCGCCAGCAGCCAAGAACGTGACAGCCTGTACGAGCGGTACTTC.

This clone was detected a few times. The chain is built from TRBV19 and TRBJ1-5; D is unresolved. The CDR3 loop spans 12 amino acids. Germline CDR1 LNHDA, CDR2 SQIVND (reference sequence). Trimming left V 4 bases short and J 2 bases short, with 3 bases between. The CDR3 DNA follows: TGTGCCAGTAGTAAGGGCAATCAGCCCCAGCATTTT. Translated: CASSKGNQPQHF. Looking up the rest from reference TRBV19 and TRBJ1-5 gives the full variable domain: DGGITQSPKYLFRKEGQNVTLSCEQNLNHDAMYWYRQDPGQGLRLIYYSQIVNDFQKGDIAEGYSVSREKKESFPLTVTSAQKNPTAFYLCASSKGNQPQHFGDGTRLSIL.

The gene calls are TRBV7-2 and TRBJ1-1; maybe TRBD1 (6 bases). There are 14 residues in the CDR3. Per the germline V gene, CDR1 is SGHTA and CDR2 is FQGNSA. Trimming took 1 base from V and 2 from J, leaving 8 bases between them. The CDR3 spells CASSLGGPNTEAFF. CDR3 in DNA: TGTGCCAGCAGCTTAGGGGGGCCTAACACTGAAGCTTTCTTT.

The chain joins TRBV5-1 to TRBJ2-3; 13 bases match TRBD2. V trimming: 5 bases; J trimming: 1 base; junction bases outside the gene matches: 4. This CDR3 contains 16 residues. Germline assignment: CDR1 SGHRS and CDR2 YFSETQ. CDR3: CASRTGLAGGTDTQYF. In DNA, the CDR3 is TGCGCCAGCAGAACAGGACTAGCGGGGGGCACAGATACGCAGTATTTT.

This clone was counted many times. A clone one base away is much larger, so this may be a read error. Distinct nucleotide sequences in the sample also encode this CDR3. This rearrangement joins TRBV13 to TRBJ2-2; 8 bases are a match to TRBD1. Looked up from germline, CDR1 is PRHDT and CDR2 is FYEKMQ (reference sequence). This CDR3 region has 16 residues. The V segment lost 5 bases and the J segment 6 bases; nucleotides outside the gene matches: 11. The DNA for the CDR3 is TGTGCCAGCAGCACCACAGGGGGTGATGTGGCCGGGGAGCTGTTTTTT. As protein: CASSTTGGDVAGELFF.

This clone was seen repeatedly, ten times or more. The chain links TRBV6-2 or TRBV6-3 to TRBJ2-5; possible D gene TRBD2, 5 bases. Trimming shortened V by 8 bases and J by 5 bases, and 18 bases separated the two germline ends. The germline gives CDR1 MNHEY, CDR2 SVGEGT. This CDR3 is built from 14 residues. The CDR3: CASSGKEGWETQYF. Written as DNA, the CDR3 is TGTGCCAGCTCCGGGAAGGAAGGCTGGGAGACCCAGTACTTC.

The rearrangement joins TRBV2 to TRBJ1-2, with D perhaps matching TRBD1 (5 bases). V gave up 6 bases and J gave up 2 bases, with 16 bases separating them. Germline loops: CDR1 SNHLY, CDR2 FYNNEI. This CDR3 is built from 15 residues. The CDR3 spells CASSLDSDANYGYTF. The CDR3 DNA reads TGTGCCAGCAGCCTAGACAGTGATGCCAACTATGGCTACACCTTC.

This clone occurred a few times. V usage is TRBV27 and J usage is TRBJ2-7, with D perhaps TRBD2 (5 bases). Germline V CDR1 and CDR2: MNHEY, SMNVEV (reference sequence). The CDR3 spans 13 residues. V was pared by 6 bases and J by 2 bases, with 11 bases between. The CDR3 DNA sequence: TGTGCCAGCAGCCTTACTAGGACCTACGAGCAGTACTTC. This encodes CASSLTRTYEQYF.

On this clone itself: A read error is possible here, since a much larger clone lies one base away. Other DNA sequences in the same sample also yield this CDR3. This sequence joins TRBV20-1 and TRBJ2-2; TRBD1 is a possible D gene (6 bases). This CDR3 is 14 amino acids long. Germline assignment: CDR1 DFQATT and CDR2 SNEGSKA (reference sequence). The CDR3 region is CSARDGRDTGELFF. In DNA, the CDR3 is TGCAGTGCTAGAGATGGAAGGGACACTGGGGAGCTGTTCTTT.

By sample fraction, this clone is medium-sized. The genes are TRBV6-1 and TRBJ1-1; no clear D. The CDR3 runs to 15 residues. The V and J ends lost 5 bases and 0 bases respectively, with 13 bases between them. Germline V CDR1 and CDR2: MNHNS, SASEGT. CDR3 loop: CASSNQPEMNTEAFF. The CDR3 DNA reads TGTGCCAGCAGTAATCAACCGGAGATGAACACTGAAGCTTTCTTT.

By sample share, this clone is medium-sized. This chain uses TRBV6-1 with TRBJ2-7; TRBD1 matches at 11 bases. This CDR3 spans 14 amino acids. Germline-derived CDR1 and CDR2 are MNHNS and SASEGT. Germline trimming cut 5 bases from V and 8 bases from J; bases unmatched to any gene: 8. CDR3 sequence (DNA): TGTGCCAGCAGTTCGGACAGGGGGCCAGTTAAGCAGTACTTC. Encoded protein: CASSSDRGPVKQYF.

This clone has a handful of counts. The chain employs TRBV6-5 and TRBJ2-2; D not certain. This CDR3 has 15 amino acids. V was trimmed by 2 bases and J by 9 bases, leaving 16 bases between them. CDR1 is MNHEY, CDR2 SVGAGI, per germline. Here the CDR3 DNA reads TGTGCCAGCAGTTACCGCCCCGCGAGTGGAAGGGAGCTGTTTTTT. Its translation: CASSYRPASGRELFF.